This TCR beta chain was sequenced in a study of beta chain features in type 1 diabetes. Germline V gives CDR1 SEHNR, CDR2 FQNEAQ (reference sequence). Trimming at V came to 5 bases and at J to 8 bases, leaving 8 bases not matched to a gene. CDR3 length equals 13 residues. With regard to this clone: Its antigen is still unknown.

Expressed TCRB transcripts were sequenced, since all the RNA that had been isolated was reverse transcribed. TCRdb keeps only in-frame clones here, not all; method: immunoSEQ multiplex PCR. The data hold hundreds of thousands of clones, with 10% to 15% observed a single time. Study conclusions and caveats: Type 1 diabetes patients showed a moderate but significant shortening of TCRB CDR3s in all four CD4+ subsets. In these data, an HLA type influence on TCRB rearrangement remained unresolved.

The chain is built from TRBV7-9 and TRBJ1-2; 7 nucleotides align to TRBD1. The sequenced material came from naive CD4+ T cells from blood. The sequence was obtained from a woman aged 18-29 years with type 1 diabetes. Here the CDR3 reads CASSQGGETGYTF. DNA for the CDR3: TGTGCCAGCAGCCAAGGGGGCGAGACGGGCTACACCTTC.